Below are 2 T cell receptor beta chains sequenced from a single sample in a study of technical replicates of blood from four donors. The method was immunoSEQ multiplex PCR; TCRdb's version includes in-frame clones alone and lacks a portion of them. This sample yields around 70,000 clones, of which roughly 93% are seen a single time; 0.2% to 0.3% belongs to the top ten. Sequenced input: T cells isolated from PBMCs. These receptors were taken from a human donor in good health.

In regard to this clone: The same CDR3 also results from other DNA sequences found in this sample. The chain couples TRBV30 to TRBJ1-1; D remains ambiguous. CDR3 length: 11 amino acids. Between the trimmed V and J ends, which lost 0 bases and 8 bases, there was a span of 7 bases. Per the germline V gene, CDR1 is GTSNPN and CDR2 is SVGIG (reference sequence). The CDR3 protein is CAWSVSREAFF. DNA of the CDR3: TGTGCCTGGAGTGTATCGAGAGAAGCTTTCTTT.

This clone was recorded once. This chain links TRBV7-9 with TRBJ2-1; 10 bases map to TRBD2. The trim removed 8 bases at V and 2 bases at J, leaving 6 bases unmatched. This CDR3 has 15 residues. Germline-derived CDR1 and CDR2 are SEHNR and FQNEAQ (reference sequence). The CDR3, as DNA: TGTGCCAGCCTCATAGCGGGAGGTCCCTACAATGAGCAGTTCTTC. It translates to CASLIAGGPYNEQFF.